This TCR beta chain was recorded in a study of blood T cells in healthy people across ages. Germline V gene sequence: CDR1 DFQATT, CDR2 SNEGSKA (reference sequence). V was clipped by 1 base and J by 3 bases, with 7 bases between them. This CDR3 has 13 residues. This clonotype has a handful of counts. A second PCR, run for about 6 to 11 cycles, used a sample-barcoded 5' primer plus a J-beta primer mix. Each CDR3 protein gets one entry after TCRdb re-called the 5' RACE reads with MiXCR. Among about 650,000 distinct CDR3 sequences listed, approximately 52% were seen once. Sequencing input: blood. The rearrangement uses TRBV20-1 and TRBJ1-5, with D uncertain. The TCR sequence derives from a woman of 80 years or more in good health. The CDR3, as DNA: TGCAGTGCTAGAGTAGGGAACAATCAGCCCCAGCATTTT. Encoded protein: CSARVGNNQPQHF.